The 28 T cell receptor beta chains in this list originate from one sample, sequenced in a study of blood T cell repertoires in COVID-19. The protocol was immunoSEQ multiplex PCR, while the TCRdb copy is restricted to in-frame clones and leaves out a portion. The sample yields around 190,000 clones, more than 80% seen once. The sample comprised peripheral blood. Receptor source: a middle-aged woman with COVID-19, enrolled during active disease.

This clone has a single count. The chain combines TRBV30 with TRBJ1-6, with D tentatively TRBD1 (6 bases). The germline CDR1 and CDR2 sequences are GTSNPN and SVGIG (reference sequence). The CDR3 is 15 amino acids. The ends were cut back, 6 bases at V and 5 bases at J, with 17 bases in the middle. The CDR3 loop is CACPSSGVNNSPLHF. CDR3 bases: TGTGCCTGCCCCTCCTCAGGGGTCAATAATTCACCCCTCCACTTT.

CDR3 coding DNA: TGTGCCTGGAGTACACATAGCGGGGCTTATGAGCAGTTCTTC. Translated, it gives CAWSTHSGAYEQFF. The chain couples TRBV30 to TRBJ2-1; 8 positions match TRBD2. V lost 2 bases and J lost 8; bases outside the gene matches: 8. Germline CDR1 is GTSNPN and CDR2 is SVGIG (reference sequence). The CDR3 has 14 amino acids.

The V gene is TRBV27, the J gene TRBJ1-6; 9 bases line up with TRBD1. Trimming cost V 5 bases and J 2 bases; bases outside gene matches: 16. Germline V gene sequence: CDR1 MNHEY, CDR2 SMNVEV (reference sequence). CDR3 length equals 20 residues. CDR3 sequence reads: CASSNLRQGGSRTYNSPLHF. As DNA, the CDR3 is TGTGCCAGCAGTAACCTCCGACAGGGGGGTTCTAGGACCTATAATTCACCCCTCCACTTT.

The gene calls are TRBV2 and TRBJ2-7; 8 bases agree with TRBD1. The junction had 4 bases not matched to a gene; V was cut back by 6 bases and J by 3 bases. Germline V gives CDR1 SNHLY, CDR2 FYNNEI. The CDR3 has 13 residues. This CDR3 reads CASRRDRNYEQYF. CDR3 in DNA: TGTGCCAGCAGGAGGGACAGGAACTACGAGCAGTACTTC.

The chain couples TRBV6-1 to TRBJ1-2; D is unclear. V lost 1 base and J lost 0, with 9 bases in between. Germline CDR1 is MNHNS and CDR2 is SASEGT. This CDR3 has 15 residues. This chain's CDR3 is CASSEGVGANYGYTF. For the CDR3, the DNA is TGTGCCAGCAGTGAAGGGGTTGGAGCTAACTATGGCTACACCTTC.

This clone was counted a few times. The chain carries TRBV28 and TRBJ1-2; D is possibly TRBD1 (5 bases). V lost 0 bases and J lost 3, with 5 bases in between. Looked up from germline, CDR1 is MDHEN and CDR2 is SYDVKM. CDR3 length equals 13 residues. The CDR3 protein is CASSLWTDYGYTF. DNA of the CDR3: TGTGCCAGCAGTTTATGGACAGACTATGGCTACACCTTC.

CDR3: CASSLQAASGRTDTQYF. CDR3 sequence (DNA): TGTGCCAGCAGCCTTCAGGCGGCTAGCGGGAGAACAGATACGCAGTATTTT. V and J are TRBV7-6 and TRBJ2-3; 10 positions match TRBD2. The CDR3 sequence is 17 residues long. The germline V gene has CDR1 SGHVS and CDR2 FNYEAQ. Losses at the gene ends were 5 bases for V and 3 bases for J; bases not matched to a gene: 11.

The V gene is TRBV2, the J gene TRBJ1-4, with TRBD1 as a possible D gene (6 bases). V was shortened by 4 bases and J by 2 bases, with 11 bases between the two germline ends. The CDR3 runs 15 residues. From germline, CDR1 is SNHLY and CDR2 FYNNEI. The CDR3 sequence: CASSVRQGTNEKLFF. CDR3 DNA sequence: TGTGCCAGCAGTGTACGCCAGGGGACTAATGAAAAACTGTTTTTT.

The V and J genes are TRBV12-2 and TRBJ2-3; TRBD2 reflects the table's D call only, with no check against the DNA. TRBV12-2 is classified as a pseudogene. The CDR3 is 17 residues long. CDR3 DNA: TGTGCAAGTCGCTTAGCGCCGACCCGAGAGGAAACAGATACGCAGTATTTT. This gives the protein CASRLAPTREETDTQYF.

This clone was observed once. The chain recombines TRBV6-1 with TRBJ2-7; TRBD2 aligns across 13 bases. Germline CDR1 reads MNHNS; CDR2 reads SASEGT. The CDR3 length is 16 residues. Trimming took 3 bases from V and 3 from J; bases not matched to a gene: 5. This chain's CDR3 is CASSDPRTSGGYEQYV. CDR3 coding DNA: TGTGCCAGCAGTGATCCCCGGACTAGCGGGGGCTACGAGCAGTACGTC.

The chain carries TRBV6-5 and TRBJ1-5; 7 bases are shared with TRBD1. The CDR3 contains 14 residues. The V gene end was trimmed by 5 bases and the J gene end by 3 bases; junction bases not matched to a gene: 4. Germline V lookup: CDR1 MNHEY, CDR2 SVGAGI. CDR3 in amino acids: CASSPGQINQPQHF. CDR3 bases: TGTGCCAGCAGTCCGGGACAGATCAATCAGCCCCAGCATTTT.

This clone rates as medium-sized. This sequence joins TRBV27 and TRBJ2-7, with 9 positions matching TRBD2. CDR1 is MNHEY and CDR2 is SMNVEV in the germline V gene (reference sequence). V dropped 8 bases and J dropped 6; count of bases not matched to a gene: 11. The CDR3 totals 14 residues. The CDR3 DNA follows: TGTGCCAGCGCGGCGGGAGGGCCGGTGGCCGAGCAGTACTTC. It encodes CASAAGGPVAEQYF.

The CDR3 DNA reads TGTGCCTGGAGCCGGGACAGGGGAAACTACGAGCAGTACTTC. This sequence encodes CAWSRDRGNYEQYF. V usage is TRBV30 and J usage is TRBJ2-7; 10 bases align to TRBD1. The CDR3 runs to 14 residues. CDR1 and CDR2 from the germline V gene are GTSNPN and SVGIG (reference sequence). V was pared by 3 bases and J by 3 bases, with 5 bases of the junction left unmatched. The full variable domain, rest sourced from reference TRBV30 and TRBJ2-7, is SQTIHQWPATLVQPVGSPLSLECTVEGTSNPNLYWYRQAAGRGLQLLFYSVGIGQISSEVPQNLSASRPQDRQFILSSKKLLLSDSGFYLCAWSRDRGNYEQYFGPGTRLTVT.

This chain joins TRBV4-1 and TRBJ1-2; 8 nucleotides align to TRBD1. V lost 5 bases, J lost 3 bases, and 5 bases stayed unmatched. From germline, CDR1 is MGHRA and CDR2 YSYEKL. The CDR3 spans 14 residues. The CDR3 is CASSLSGQDYGYTF. In DNA form, the CDR3 reads TGCGCCAGCAGCTTGTCGGGACAGGACTATGGCTACACCTTC.

The V and J genes are TRBV5-8 and TRBJ2-1; 8 bases agree with TRBD2. V dropped 3 bases and J dropped 9; count of bases not matched to a gene: 14. Germline CDR1 SGHTS, CDR2 YDEGEE. This CDR3 region has 16 residues. The CDR3 reads CASSSRPGTRGSEQFF. CDR3 bases: TGTGCCAGCAGCTCACGACCCGGGACTAGGGGGAGTGAGCAGTTCTTC.

The rearrangement joins TRBV4-1 to TRBJ2-5; 9 bases align to TRBD2. Germline V gives CDR1 MGHRA, CDR2 YSYEKL. CDR3 length: 17 amino acids. V trimming: 0 bases; J trimming: 5 bases; junction bases outside the gene matches: 10. The CDR3 loop reads CASSQDMRGRAMETQYF. The CDR3 nucleotides read TGCGCCAGCAGCCAAGATATGCGCGGGAGGGCAATGGAGACCCAGTACTTC.

This clone was seen once. The chain is built from TRBV27 and TRBJ1-1, with D possibly being TRBD1 (6 bases). This CDR3 has 14 residues. Trimming pared 6 bases from V and 4 bases from J, leaving 15 bases between. Germline V gives CDR1 MNHEY, CDR2 SMNVEV (reference sequence). The CDR3 nucleotides read TGTGCCAGCAGGATTGCAGGGGTTCGCACTGAAGCTTTCTTT. Its protein product is CASRIAGVRTEAFF.

J is TRBJ1-1 and V is TRBV19; D is uncertain. There are 13 residues in the CDR3. Germline values: CDR1 LNHDA, CDR2 SQIVND (reference sequence). V was trimmed by 3 bases and J by 8 bases, leaving 13 bases between them. CDR3 loop: CASSMWAEKEAFF. CDR3 nucleotide sequence: TGTGCCAGTAGTATGTGGGCAGAGAAAGAAGCTTTCTTT.

V gene TRBV28 combines with J gene TRBJ2-5; 7 positions agree with TRBD1. V was pared by 3 bases and J by 5 bases, with 6 bases of the junction left unmatched. The CDR3 covers 14 residues. The germline CDR1 and CDR2 sequences are MDHEN and SYDVKM. The CDR3 sequence is CASSFQTGVETQYF. In DNA form, the CDR3 reads TGTGCCAGCAGTTTTCAAACAGGGGTTGAGACCCAGTACTTC.

V is TRBV6-5 and J is TRBJ2-1, with a weak D call TRBD1 (6 bases). CDR1 MNHEY and CDR2 SVGAGI come from the germline V gene. Trimming shortened V by 6 bases and J by 3 bases, and 15 bases separated the two germline ends. The CDR3 consists of 15 residues. The CDR3 nucleotides read TGTGCCAGCAGGTCGTGGACAGAAATCTACAATGAGCAGTTCTTC. Its protein product is CASRSWTEIYNEQFF.

V gene TRBV18 combines with J gene TRBJ2-2, with a tentative D call TRBD1 (6 bases). The CDR3 runs to 15 residues. Deletions cut 5 bases from V and 1 base from J, with 11 bases between. Germline V gives CDR1 KGHSH, CDR2 LQKENI. The CDR3 bases are TGTGCCAGCTCATTCCCACAGGGGAACACCGGGGAGCTGTTTTTT. Amino acids: CASSFPQGNTGELFF. Combining the CDR3 with reference TRBV18 and TRBJ2-2 gives the whole variable domain NAGVMQNPRHLVRRRGQEARLRCSPMKGHSHVYWYRQLPEEGLKFMVYLQKENIIDESGMPKERFSAEFPKEGPSILRIQQVVRGDSAAYFCASSFPQGNTGELFFGEGSRLTVL.

The rearrangement uses TRBV27 and TRBJ2-1; 11 bases are a match to TRBD1. V lost 5 bases and J lost 4; bases outside the gene matches: 4. Germline loops: CDR1 MNHEY, CDR2 SMNVEV (reference sequence). CDR3 length: 15 amino acids. Written as DNA, the CDR3 is TGTGCCAGCAGTGTCGGGACAGGGGGGTACAATGAGCAGTTCTTC. As protein: CASSVGTGGYNEQFF.

This clone was recorded many times. The rearrangement joins TRBV11-3 to TRBJ2-7; a weak D match, TRBD1 (5 bases). V dropped 7 bases and J dropped 1 base, with 11 bases sitting between them. Germline V CDR1 and CDR2: SGHNT, YENEEA. The CDR3 consists of 13 residues. In DNA form, the CDR3 reads TGTGCCAGCACCTGGACAACTTCCTACGAGCAGTACGTC. It specifies CASTWTTSYEQYV.

V usage is TRBV5-8 and J usage is TRBJ1-5, with 8 bases that match TRBD1. The V segment lost 9 bases and the J segment 1 base; nucleotides outside the gene matches: 6. The CDR3 totals 14 residues. CDR1 and CDR2 (germline): SGHTS, YDEGEE. Here the CDR3 DNA reads TGTGCCACCAACCACAGGGGGAGCAATCAGCCCCAGCATTTT. Its protein product is CATNHRGSNQPQHF.

The chain is built from TRBV5-1 and TRBJ2-5, with D tentatively TRBD1 (5 bases). V gave up 2 bases and J gave up 2 bases, with 10 bases separating them. This CDR3 contains 14 residues. From germline, CDR1 is SGHRS and CDR2 YFSETQ. Here the CDR3 reads CASSLGHIQETQYF. CDR3 in DNA: TGCGCCAGCAGCTTAGGACACATACAAGAGACCCAGTACTTC.

The genes are TRBV2 and TRBJ2-7; TRBD1 matches 7 bases. The germline CDR1 and CDR2 sequences are SNHLY and FYNNEI. The CDR3 runs 14 residues. J lost 1 base, V lost 11 bases, and 11 bases had no gene match. Written as DNA, the CDR3 is TGTGCCGCCACCCTCCGGGACAGTTCCTACGAGCAGTACTTC. Translation: CAATLRDSSYEQYF.

This clone was picked up one time. The chain couples TRBV19 to TRBJ2-1; 10 bases align to TRBD2. Germline assignment: CDR1 LNHDA and CDR2 SQIVND (reference sequence). V lost 1 base, J lost 3 bases, and 9 bases stayed unmatched. The length of the CDR3 is 18 residues. CDR3: CASSIGFLGLANYNEQFF. CDR3 sequence (DNA): TGTGCCAGTAGTATAGGTTTTTTGGGACTAGCGAACTACAATGAGCAGTTCTTC. Variable domain in full (rest from reference TRBV19 and TRBJ2-1): DGGITQSPKYLFRKEGQNVTLSCEQNLNHDAMYWYRQDPGQGLRLIYYSQIVNDFQKGDIAEGYSVSREKKESFPLTVTSAQKNPTAFYLCASSIGFLGLANYNEQFFGPGTRLTVL.

The chain joins TRBV7-2 to TRBJ1-1, with D perhaps TRBD1 (5 bases). This CDR3 comprises 15 residues. Germline values: CDR1 SGHTA, CDR2 FQGNSA. V lost 0 bases, J lost 1 base, and 9 bases lay in between. The CDR3 DNA is TGTGCCAGCAGCTTAGCGGGCGGGGGGAACACTGAAGCTTTCTTT. Its translation: CASSLAGGGNTEAFF. The variable domain in full, completed from reference TRBV7-2 and TRBJ1-1, reads GAGVSQSPSNKVTEKGKDVELRCDPISGHTALYWYRQSLGQGLEFLIYFQGNSAPDKSGLPSDRFSAERTGGSVSTLTIQRTQQEDSAVYLCASSLAGGGNTEAFFGQGTRLTVV.